Presented here are 29 T cell receptor beta chains from one specimen sequenced in a study of T cells after yellow fever vaccination. TCRdb ran MiXCR on the 5' RACE reads and lists one entry per CDR3 protein. Found here are around 600,000 distinct CDR3 sequences, 9% to 15% of them singletons; the top ten hold about 16%. This material consisted of PBMCs, taken on the day of the yellow fever booster vaccination. Receptors originate from a man aged 25 to 40 who received the YFV17D yellow fever vaccine.

J is TRBJ1-4 and V is TRBV12-3 or TRBV12-4; D uncertain. The CDR3 runs to 16 residues. The ends were cut back, 4 bases at V and 1 base at J, with 13 bases in the middle. CDR3 DNA: TGTGCCAGCAGTTCTGGATATACCCAAACTAATGAAAAACTGTTTTTT. As protein: CASSSGYTQTNEKLFF.

The chain links TRBV20-1 to TRBJ1-2, with D perhaps TRBD1 (5 bases). There are 17 residues in the CDR3. CDR1 is DFQATT, CDR2 SNEGSKA, per germline (reference sequence). V lost 6 bases and J lost 2, with 25 bases in between. The CDR3 DNA reads as TGCAGTGCCCGCTCGCTGAGTTACCGACAGACCAACTATGGCTACACCTTC. Its protein is CSARSLSYRQTNYGYTF.

In its sample, this clonotype was seen a few times. The chain combines TRBV30 with TRBJ1-1; 7 bases are shared with TRBD1. Germline assignment: CDR1 GTSNPN and CDR2 SVGIG (reference sequence). The CDR3 covers 14 residues. V shed 3 bases, J shed 2 bases, and the junction held 6 bases outside the gene matches. CDR3 region: CAWRIGTVNTEAFF. CDR3 coding DNA: TGTGCCTGGAGAATCGGGACAGTCAACACTGAAGCTTTCTTT. Filled out from reference TRBV30 and TRBJ1-1, the complete variable domain reads SQTIHQWPATLVQPVGSPLSLECTVEGTSNPNLYWYRQAAGRGLQLLFYSVGIGQISSEVPQNLSASRPQDRQFILSSKKLLLSDSGFYLCAWRIGTVNTEAFFGQGTRLTVV.

The chain carries TRBV7-9 and TRBJ2-1, with D possibly matching TRBD2 (5 bases). The CDR3 is 13 residues long. From germline, CDR1 is SEHNR and CDR2 FQNEAQ (reference sequence). Trimming removed 2 bases at V and 12 bases at J, with 14 bases between. In DNA, the CDR3 is TGTGCCAGCAGCTTAAGGAGTTTGAGGGTGCAGTTCTTC. Translated, it gives CASSLRSLRVQFF.

Only a few counts were recorded for this clonotype. The chain links TRBV7-2 to TRBJ1-5, with a weak D call TRBD1 (6 bases). V dropped 3 bases and J dropped 6 bases, with 12 bases sitting between them. The CDR3 is 14 residues long. Germline V lookup: CDR1 SGHTA, CDR2 FQGNSA. CDR3 residues: CASSLKQGGQPQHF. CDR3 DNA sequence: TGTGCCAGCAGCTTGAAACAGGGCGGTCAGCCCCAGCATTTT.

The chain links TRBV28 to TRBJ2-6; the match to TRBD1 covers 7 bases. The CDR3 contains 18 residues. Germline V gene lookup returns CDR1 MDHEN and CDR2 SYDVKM. Trimming cost V 4 bases and J 0 bases; bases outside gene matches: 9. The CDR3: CASSSMDRTHSGANVLTF. The CDR3 DNA is TGTGCCAGCAGTTCCATGGACAGGACTCACTCTGGGGCCAACGTCCTGACTTTC.

This clonotype was observed at least ten times. The chain recombines TRBV7-2 with TRBJ2-1, with D hard to call. The V gene lost 3 bases and the J gene lost 2 bases, with 14 bases spanning the gap. CDR3 size: 16 residues. Germline V gene sequence: CDR1 SGHTA, CDR2 FQGNSA. The CDR3 protein is CASSFKYRPPYNEQFF. The CDR3 nucleotides read TGTGCCAGCAGCTTTAAGTATCGGCCCCCCTACAATGAGCAGTTCTTC. Supplemented by reference TRBV7-2 and TRBJ2-1, the full variable domain reads GAGVSQSPSNKVTEKGKDVELRCDPISGHTALYWYRQSLGQGLEFLIYFQGNSAPDKSGLPSDRFSAERTGGSVSTLTIQRTQQEDSAVYLCASSFKYRPPYNEQFFGPGTRLTVL.

V and J are TRBV28 and TRBJ2-3; TRBD1 might be the D (8 bases). Trimming stripped 4 bases from V and 4 bases from J, with 12 bases between. CDR3 size: 14 residues. Looked up from germline, CDR1 is MDHEN and CDR2 is SYDVKM. CDR3 loop: CASSSQGGADTQYF. CDR3 nucleotide sequence: TGTGCCAGCAGTTCACAGGGGGGGGCAGATACGCAGTATTTT. The variable domain in full, with the rest retrieved from reference TRBV28 and TRBJ2-3, is DVKVTQSSRYLVKRTGEKVFLECVQDMDHENMFWYRQDPGLGLRLIYFSYDVKMKEKGDIPEGYSVSREKKERFSLILESASTNQTSMYLCASSSQGGADTQYFGPGTRLTVL.

This rearrangement joins TRBV6-2 or TRBV6-3 to TRBJ2-3; 14 bases match TRBD2. The J segment lost 5 bases and the V segment lost 5 bases, leaving 12 bases of the junction unmatched. The germline CDR1 and CDR2 sequences are MNHEY and SVGEGT. The CDR3 runs 18 residues. The DNA for the CDR3 is TGTGCCAGCAGTCCCGGTGTGGGACTAGCGGGAGATCTAGATACGCAGTATTTT. This sequence encodes CASSPGVGLAGDLDTQYF.

J is TRBJ2-5 and V is TRBV12-3 or TRBV12-4; TRBD1 aligns across 7 bases. With V trimmed by 4 bases and J by 2 bases, 10 bases remained unmatched. The CDR3 runs 16 residues. CDR3 amino acids: CASSSRTTGWQETQYF. CDR3 in DNA: TGTGCCAGCAGTTCGAGAACGACAGGGTGGCAAGAGACCCAGTACTTC.

This clonotype was detected a few times. The V call is TRBV7-2, the J call TRBJ2-3; the D is unclear. CDR1 is SGHTA and CDR2 is FQGNSA in the germline V gene. V lost 4 bases and J lost 2, with 10 bases in between. This CDR3 is 14 amino acids long. The chain's CDR3 is CASSYKGNTDTQYF. In DNA, the CDR3 is TGTGCCAGCAGCTACAAGGGAAACACAGATACGCAGTATTTT.

This clonotype showed up many times. This sequence joins TRBV7-8 and TRBJ2-5; 7 nucleotides align to TRBD2. V was clipped by 8 bases and J by 3 bases; unmatched bases: 9. CDR3 length: 14 amino acids. Per germline, CDR1 SGHVS and CDR2 FQNEAQ. The CDR3 DNA is TGTGCCAGCTTTGCGGTCAGCGGGAAAGAGACCCAGTACTTC. This sequence encodes CASFAVSGKETQYF. Complete variable domain (other parts from reference TRBV7-8 and TRBJ2-5): GAGVSQSPRYKVAKRGQDVALRCDPISGHVSLFWYQQALGQGPEFLTYFQNEAQLDKSGLPSDRFFAERPEGSVSTLKIQRTQQEDSAVYLCASFAVSGKETQYFGPGTRLLVL.

The V call is TRBV12-3 or TRBV12-4, the J call TRBJ1-5; D not certain. The CDR3 has 13 amino acids. Trimming cost V 3 bases and J 1 base, with 4 bases left between them. The CDR3 is CASSFTSNQPQHF. CDR3 DNA: TGTGCCAGCAGTTTTACAAGCAATCAGCCCCAGCATTTT.

Note on this clonotype: A read error is possible here, since a much larger clone lies one base away. The chain has TRBV20-1 and TRBJ2-1; 13 bases line up with TRBD2. The CDR3 has 14 residues. Germline V CDR1 and CDR2: DFQATT, SNEGSKA (reference sequence). The CDR3 protein is CCARGLAGYNEQFF. The CDR3 coding sequence is TGCTGTGCTAGGGGACTAGCGGGGTACAATGAGCAGTTCTTC.

The chain combines TRBV4-3 with TRBJ2-7, with D possibly called TRBD1 or TRBD2 (5 bases each). V lost 5 bases and J 2 bases, leaving 16 bases between the germline ends. This CDR3 has 15 residues. Looked up from germline, CDR1 is LGHNA and CDR2 is YSLEER. CDR3 amino acids: CASSVGEATPYEQYF. In DNA form, the CDR3 reads TGCGCCAGCAGCGTGGGGGAAGCCACCCCCTACGAGCAGTACTTC.

The V and J genes are TRBV5-1 and TRBJ2-7, with D possibly being TRBD2 (6 bases). This CDR3 contains 13 residues. CDR1 is SGHRS, CDR2 YFSETQ, per germline. The V and J ends lost 4 bases and 5 bases respectively, with 13 bases between them. In nucleotides, the CDR3 is TGCGCCAGCAGCCCCGCCGGGAGCGACGAGCAGTACTTC. Translation gives CASSPAGSDEQYF.

The chain joins TRBV29-1 to TRBJ2-7, with 10 bases matching TRBD1. Germline V CDR1 and CDR2: SQVTM, ANQGSEA. There are 14 residues in the CDR3. V gave up 6 bases and J gave up 3 bases; unmatched junction bases: 8. The CDR3 sequence: CSVYGQGVSYEQYF. The DNA of the CDR3 is TGCAGCGTCTATGGACAGGGGGTCAGCTACGAGCAGTACTTC.

In this sample, this clonotype turned up many times. The V call is TRBV29-1, the J call TRBJ2-1; TRBD2 agrees at 9 bases. Unmatched junction bases numbered 1, after V lost 7 bases and J lost 3 bases. The CDR3 runs to 12 residues. Germline values: CDR1 SQVTM, CDR2 ANQGSEA. The CDR3 here is CSGTSDYNEQFF. CDR3 sequence (DNA): TGCAGCGGGACTAGCGACTACAATGAGCAGTTCTTC.

This clonotype was observed a few times. The V call is TRBV20-1, the J call TRBJ2-5; 9 bases fit TRBD2. Germline CDR1 reads DFQATT; CDR2 reads SNEGSKA (reference sequence). Trimming removed 2 bases from V and 4 bases from J; junction bases left unmatched: 11. The CDR3 has 16 amino acids. CDR3 sequence reads: CSARSLGSGSPETQYF. The CDR3 DNA is TGCAGTGCTAGATCTCTTGGTAGCGGGAGCCCAGAGACCCAGTACTTC.

In its sample, this clonotype was seen a few times. The chain couples TRBV14 to TRBJ1-1; no reliable D call. CDR1 and CDR2 from the germline V gene are SGHDN and FVKESK. The V end was cut by 0 bases, the J end by 11 bases, with 16 bases between. The CDR3 has 14 residues. Written as DNA, the CDR3 is TGTGCCAGCAGCCAAGATATGGGTTTACTAACGGCTTTCTTT. This sequence encodes CASSQDMGLLTAFF.

This clonotype was found many times. This chain joins TRBV30 and TRBJ2-1, with 12 nucleotides matching TRBD2. Germline V lookup: CDR1 GTSNPN, CDR2 SVGIG (reference sequence). This CDR3 is built from 16 residues. J was trimmed by 9 bases and V by 1 base; bases with no gene match: 10. CDR3 amino acids: CAWSDPSGRAWGEQFF. CDR3 bases: TGTGCCTGGAGTGATCCTAGCGGGAGGGCCTGGGGTGAGCAGTTCTTC.

This clonotype was seen only a few times. The chain employs TRBV12-3 or TRBV12-4 and TRBJ2-2; TRBD2 is a possible D gene (5 bases). The CDR3 extends over 12 amino acids. V was shortened by 2 bases and J by 9 bases, with 7 bases between the two germline ends. This chain's CDR3 is CASSLLARELFF. The CDR3 DNA is TGTGCCAGCAGTTTACTAGCCAGGGAGCTGTTTTTT.

The chain has TRBV5-4 and TRBJ2-1; 7 positions match TRBD2. There are 15 residues in the CDR3. V was clipped by 4 bases and J by 2 bases; unmatched bases: 6. Germline V CDR1 and CDR2: SGHNT, YYREEE (reference sequence). In DNA form, the CDR3 reads TGTGCCAGCAGCCCAAGCGGGGTCGCCTACAATGAGCAGTTCTTC. Protein product: CASSPSGVAYNEQFF.

This clonotype has ten or more counts. The V and J genes are TRBV5-6 and TRBJ2-3; the match to TRBD2 covers 9 bases. The germline gives CDR1 SGHDT, CDR2 YYEEEE. The V gene end was trimmed by 0 bases and the J gene end by 4 bases; junction bases not matched to a gene: 3. This CDR3 contains 15 residues. CDR3 in amino acids: CASSLGAGGPDTQYF. The DNA of the CDR3 is TGTGCCAGCAGCTTGGGGGCGGGAGGGCCAGATACGCAGTATTTT.

This clonotype appeared many times. This chain uses TRBV29-1 with TRBJ2-7, with D perhaps TRBD1 (6 bases). Germline loops: CDR1 SQVTM, CDR2 ANQGSEA. The germline V and J ends were trimmed by 4 bases and 3 bases, with 10 bases remaining between them. The CDR3 runs to 12 residues. CDR3 DNA: TGCAGCGTTGCCCAGGGGATCTACGAGCAGTACTTC. This gives the protein CSVAQGIYEQYF.

This chain joins TRBV7-9 and TRBJ2-5; TRBD1 aligns across 7 bases. V lost 3 bases, J lost 7 bases, and 11 bases stayed unmatched. The CDR3 length is 15 residues. CDR1 and CDR2 (germline): SEHNR, FQNEAQ (reference sequence). Written as DNA, the CDR3 is TGTGCCAGCAGCTTTGGGACAGTGGAGTCAGGGACCCAGTACTTC. This translates into CASSFGTVESGTQYF.

Only a few counts were recorded for this clonotype. The chain has TRBV6-2 or TRBV6-3 and TRBJ2-7; D remains ambiguous. In germline, CDR1 is MNHEY, CDR2 SVGEGT. Between the trimmed V and J ends, which lost 2 bases and 0 bases, there was a span of 14 bases. CDR3 length: 16 amino acids. CDR3 region: CASSYARARSSYEQYF. CDR3 sequence (DNA): TGTGCCAGCAGTTACGCCCGAGCTAGGAGCTCCTACGAGCAGTACTTC.

A few counts support this clonotype. The chain combines TRBV18 with TRBJ2-3; D is possibly TRBD1 or TRBD2 (5 bases each). Germline V gene lookup returns CDR1 KGHSH and CDR2 LQKENI. This CDR3 contains 13 residues. V was clipped by 7 bases and J by 6 bases, with 14 bases between them. The chain's CDR3 is CASLGTSPDTQYF. As DNA, the CDR3 is TGTGCCAGCTTGGGGACCAGTCCGGATACGCAGTATTTT.

Only a few counts were recorded for this clonotype. The chain couples TRBV20-1 to TRBJ2-7; D tentatively fits TRBD1 or TRBD2 (6 bases each). The CDR3 is made up of 15 amino acids. V was shortened by 1 base and J by 12 bases, with 25 bases between the two germline ends. Germline CDR1 reads DFQATT; CDR2 reads SNEGSKA (reference sequence). In DNA, the CDR3 is TGCAGTGCTAGAGCCATAGGGGGGCAGGAGATCCAGCTGTACTTC. It yields the protein CSARAIGGQEIQLYF.